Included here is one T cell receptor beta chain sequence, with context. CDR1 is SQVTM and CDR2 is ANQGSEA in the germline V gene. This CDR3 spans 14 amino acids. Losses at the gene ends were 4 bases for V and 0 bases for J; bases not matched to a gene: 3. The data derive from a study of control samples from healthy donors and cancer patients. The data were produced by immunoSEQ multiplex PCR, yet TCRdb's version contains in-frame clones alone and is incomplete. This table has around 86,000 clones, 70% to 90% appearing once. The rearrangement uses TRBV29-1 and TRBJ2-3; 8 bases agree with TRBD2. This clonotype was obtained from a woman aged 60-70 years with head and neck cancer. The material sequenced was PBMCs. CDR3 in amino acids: CSVGSSGSTDTQYF. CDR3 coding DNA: TGCAGCGTTGGATCTAGCGGGAGCACAGATACGCAGTATTTT.